This T cell receptor (beta chain) came from a study of somatic mutations in cytotoxic T cells in rheumatoid arthritis (dated by TCRdb to 2015 to 2018). Describing the broader study: Sorted V beta1+ cells also underwent TCRB sequencing, and some V beta antibody-stained T-cell populations were flow-sorted at nearly 100% purity on a FACSAria II or Sony SH800. The study asked whether expanded CD8+ T-cell clones in newly diagnosed, untreated rheumatoid arthritis carry somatic mutations, and used TCRB deep sequencing to characterize clonality. TCRB deep sequencing covered 65 patients with rheumatoid arthritis along with some 22 healthy controls. Median age was essentially the same in the patient group and the control group.

The 20 or so healthy controls were blood donors whose buffy coats were used; they had a median age of about 51 years (range 21-70), and under 60% were female. Positive magnetic bead selection on an AutoMACS was used to isolate CD4+ and CD8+ cells, with flow cytometry used to check purity. Peripheral blood mononuclear cells were obtained using density gradient separation with Ficoll-Paque PLUS. DNA from CD4-enriched, CD8-enriched or PBMC samples was extracted using Nucleospin Tissue or Tissue XS kits and then quantified on a Qubit 2.0 fluorometer. Sequencing of TCRB CDR3 was done on genomic DNA with the immunoSEQ assay. Turning to the authors' computational methods: The analyses included only productive TCRB rearrangements. Clonality was calculated as a Shannon entropy-based productive clonality index, and a clone was defined by a unique TCRB CDR3 sequence. The template counts of each clone relative to the total templates per sample were used to calculate repertoire overlap between two samples. A correlation with a Spearman r of roughly 0.66 was found between V-gene usage by flow cytometry and V-gene usage by TCRB sequencing. The clones in this table, taken by TCRdb from immuneACCESS, are in-frame only. Not every clone is retained; where verified, under half of the shortfall comes from an unresolved V gene, and the cause of the rest is unknown. That table is the source of V, J and clone size, and D and trimming were worked out from the DNA. The table for this sample lists about 26,000 clones; around 76% of them were counted only once. The ten largest clones capture around 5% of the sample.

General findings and caveats noted by the study authors: Viral specificity could not be ruled out by absence from virus-specific databases, and the antigen targets of the expanded CD8+ clones remained unknown. In about an eighth of the 65 patients the largest CD8+ clone exceeded 20% of CD8+ cells, and several identical CD8+ TCRB sequences were shared between blood and synovial fluid. An increase of CD8+ clonality with age was seen in patients (Spearman r ~ 0.49) but not in healthy controls. Rheumatoid arthritis patients and age-matched healthy controls did not significantly differ in CD8+ T-cell clonality.

Concerning this clone itself: The target of this receptor is not known. Base qualities are not recorded, but no much larger clone differs from it by a single base.

This sequence was found in a man in his fifties or sixties in good health. Sequenced material: CD8+ T cells sorted from blood.

The DNA sequence follows: TGTGCCAGCAGCGCGGGGACAGGGACCTACTACAATGAGCAGTTCTTC. Translated, it reads CASSAGTGTYYNEQFF. This sequence uses TRBV11-3 and TRBJ2-1, with 9 bases aligning to TRBD1. The CDR3 starts with the cysteine, ends with the phenylalanine, and has 16 residues. CDR3 DNA is the only sequence kept; it has 48 bases, read in frame from the first base. As encoded in the germline V gene, CDR1 is SGHNT while CDR2 is YENEEA. The V end gives up 5 bases and the J end 3 bases, leaving 8 bases in the junction not matched to a gene.